Listed here are 29 T cell receptor beta chains from one sample, sequenced in a study of T-cell memory formation after mild COVID-19. TCRdb called the 5' RACE reads again in MiXCR, with one record for every CDR3 protein. The table includes about 340,000 distinct CDR3 sequences, around 13% detected once. Input material: PBMCs or a T cell subset sorted from them (not recorded which). The origin of the receptors is a young man who had mild COVID-19 (a few samples of this study predate the infection). Cell type and time point are not known.

The gene calls are TRBV6-5 and TRBJ1-2, with 8 nucleotides matching TRBD1. The CDR3 covers 17 residues. CDR1 is MNHEY and CDR2 is SVGAGI in the germline V gene. J lost 8 bases, V lost 5 bases, and 19 bases had no gene match. This CDR3 is CASSTRQGAGGASGYTF. CDR3 sequence (DNA): TGTGCCAGCAGTACTAGGCAGGGGGCCGGGGGCGCTTCGGGCTACACCTTC.

This clonotype was observed at least ten times. The rearrangement links TRBV5-1 to TRBJ2-2; 9 bases fit TRBD1. This CDR3 spans 17 amino acids. From germline, CDR1 is SGHRS and CDR2 YFSETQ. V was clipped by 0 bases and J by 4 bases; unmatched bases: 7. The CDR3 loop is CASSLAPGTGTTGELFF. The DNA for the CDR3 is TGCGCCAGCAGCTTGGCACCCGGGACAGGGACCACCGGGGAGCTGTTTTTT.

This sequence joins TRBV12-3 or TRBV12-4 and TRBJ2-5; TRBD1 or TRBD2 may be the D gene (5 bases each). This CDR3 region has 13 residues. The ends were cut back, 4 bases at V and 1 base at J, with 7 bases in the middle. CDR3 sequence reads: CASSWGIQETQYF. The DNA for the CDR3 is TGTGCCAGCAGTTGGGGGATCCAAGAGACCCAGTACTTC.

The chain couples TRBV11-3 to TRBJ2-1; D gene uncertain. Between the trimmed V and J ends, which lost 0 bases and 6 bases, there was a span of 9 bases. Germline V gene lookup returns CDR1 SGHNT and CDR2 YENEEA. The CDR3 runs to 14 residues. The CDR3 nucleotides read TGTGCCAGCAGCTTAGAACCCCAATCCAATGAGCAGTTCTTC. Amino acid sequence: CASSLEPQSNEQFF. Full variable domain (remainder filled in from reference TRBV11-3 and TRBJ2-1): EAGVVQSPRYKIIEKKQPVAFWCNPISGHNTLYWYLQNLGQGPELLIRYENEEAVDDSQLPKDRFSAERLKGVDSTLKIQPAELGDSAVYLCASSLEPQSNEQFFGPGTRLTVL.

V is TRBV4-1 and J is TRBJ2-1; the match to TRBD1 covers 10 bases. This CDR3 spans 15 amino acids. Unmatched junction bases numbered 6, after V lost 3 bases and J lost 7 bases. The germline gives CDR1 MGHRA, CDR2 YSYEKL. CDR3 DNA sequence: TGCGCCAGCAGCCAGGACAGGGGGTCCGATAATGAGCAGTTCTTC. This codes for CASSQDRGSDNEQFF.

This clonotype was counted a few times. This chain uses TRBV7-8 with TRBJ2-1; 7 bases are shared with TRBD1. V lost 0 bases, J lost 7 bases, and 6 bases stayed unmatched. CDR1 is SGHVS and CDR2 is FQNEAQ in the germline V gene. The CDR3 consists of 15 residues. This CDR3 is CASSLARQGKNEQFF. The CDR3 coding sequence is TGTGCCAGCAGCTTAGCGCGACAGGGTAAAAATGAGCAGTTCTTC. Using reference TRBV7-8 and TRBJ2-1 for the parts outside the CDR3, the full variable domain is GAGVSQSPRYKVAKRGQDVALRCDPISGHVSLFWYQQALGQGPEFLTYFQNEAQLDKSGLPSDRFFAERPEGSVSTLKIQRTQQEDSAVYLCASSLARQGKNEQFFGPGTRLTVL.

The chain recombines TRBV21-1 with TRBJ2-3; the D call of TRBD2 is as the table states it, not checked on the DNA. TRBV21-1 is described as a pseudogene. The CDR3 is 17 amino acids. The CDR3 DNA follows: TGTGCCAGCAGCAAAGGGAGACTAGCGGGGAACACAGATACGCAGTATTTT. Translation: CASSKGRLAGNTDTQYF.

This clonotype was found a few times. The rearrangement uses TRBV5-1 and TRBJ1-2; D not certain. Germline assignment: CDR1 SGHRS and CDR2 YFSETQ. The CDR3 loop spans 13 amino acids. V lost 4 bases and J lost 1, with 8 bases in between. The CDR3 sequence: CASSARLNYGYTF. The DNA for the CDR3 is TGCGCCAGCAGCGCACGGCTTAACTATGGCTACACCTTC.

This clonotype was seen once. The CDR3 does not close with the conserved phenylalanine or tryptophan, likely indicating a read error. The chain is built from TRBV12-3 or TRBV12-4 and TRBJ2-7; D uncertain. There are 14 residues in the CDR3. The V end was cut by 6 bases, the J end by 6 bases, with 18 bases between. The CDR3 nucleotides read TGTGCCAGCAGCCCACCCCCAGCATCGCGCGAGCAGTACTTA. Its translation: CASSPPPASREQYL.

This clonotype was detected a few times. The chain couples TRBV28 to TRBJ2-7; the D gene is possibly TRBD2 (5 bases). Germline V gene sequence: CDR1 MDHEN, CDR2 SYDVKM. CDR3 size: 12 residues. V was pared by 5 bases and J by 7 bases, with 12 bases between. The CDR3 reads CASSLTGREQYV. The CDR3 coding sequence is TGTGCCAGCAGTCTGACGGGAAGGGAGCAGTACGTC.

V and J are TRBV6-2 or TRBV6-3 and TRBJ1-5, with 8 bases fitting TRBD1. This CDR3 comprises 13 residues. Germline assignment: CDR1 MNHEY and CDR2 SVGEGT. V was pared by 6 bases and J by 5 bases, with 3 bases of the junction left unmatched. The CDR3 DNA sequence: TGTGCCAGCAGACAGACAGGGGATCAGCCCCAGCATTTT. Protein: CASRQTGDQPQHF.

The chain links TRBV7-9 to TRBJ2-7; D call uncertain. V lost 5 bases and J lost 3, with 17 bases in between. The CDR3 spans 15 residues. The germline V gene encodes CDR1 SEHNR and CDR2 FQNEAQ (reference sequence). CDR3 sequence: CASSRVWAANYEQYF. CDR3 sequence (DNA): TGTGCCAGCAGCCGGGTCTGGGCAGCGAACTACGAGCAGTACTTC.

The gene calls are TRBV9 and TRBJ2-5, with no clear D. Trimming took off 3 bases at V and 5 bases at J, with 11 bases between the two ends. This CDR3 contains 13 residues. From germline, CDR1 is SGDLS and CDR2 YYNGEE. In DNA, the CDR3 is TGTGCCAGCAGCGACGACGGTCACGAGACCCAGTACTTC. Its translation is CASSDDGHETQYF.

In its sample, this clonotype was seen a few times. The V and J genes are TRBV5-6 and TRBJ1-2; D not resolved. V dropped 1 base and J dropped 2 bases, with 18 bases sitting between them. Germline V gene data show CDR1 as SGHDT and CDR2 as YYEEEE. The length of the CDR3 is 17 residues. The CDR3 sequence is CASSLPGRTISNYGYTF. The DNA for the CDR3 is TGTGCCAGCAGCTTGCCGGGCAGAACCATATCCAACTATGGCTACACCTTC.

The rearrangement uses TRBV6-2 or TRBV6-3 and TRBJ1-1, with D perhaps TRBD1 (6 bases). Germline CDR1 is MNHEY and CDR2 is SVGEGT. The CDR3 is 16 residues long. Trimming took off 4 bases at V and 4 bases at J, with 19 bases between the two ends. CDR3 DNA: TGTGCCAGCAGTTCACCAGGGGACCCCAAGATCACTGAAGCTTTCTTT. It specifies CASSSPGDPKITEAFF.

The J gene is TRBJ2-7, the V gene TRBV11-1, with D possibly matching TRBD2 (6 bases). Germline CDR1 is SGHAT and CDR2 is FQDESV (reference sequence). This CDR3 comprises 14 residues. V lost 4 bases to trimming and J lost 0 bases, with 10 bases between them. The CDR3 is CASSSGGSSYEQYV. In DNA, the CDR3 is TGTGCCAGCAGCTCCGGGGGTAGCTCCTACGAGCAGTACGTC.

The genes are TRBV4-3 and TRBJ2-5, with D unresolved. CDR3 length: 14 amino acids. The ends were cut back, 3 bases at V and 4 bases at J, with 12 bases in the middle. Per germline, CDR1 LGHNA and CDR2 YSLEER. CDR3 DNA: TGCGCCAGCAGCCATGGCTTGGATCTAGAGACCCAGTACTTC. This codes for CASSHGLDLETQYF.

This clonotype was seen at least ten times. The chain couples TRBV5-4 to TRBJ2-1; TRBD1 aligns across 8 bases. CDR3 length: 13 residues. Germline V gives CDR1 SGHNT, CDR2 YYREEE (reference sequence). Losses at the gene ends were 3 bases for V and 15 bases for J; bases not matched to a gene: 11. CDR3 in DNA: TGTGCCAGCAGCTGGTACGGACAGGGTATCCCGTTCTTC. It translates to CASSWYGQGIPFF.

Many counts were recorded for this clonotype. The chain is built from TRBV27 and TRBJ1-1; maybe TRBD1 (6 bases). Germline V CDR1 and CDR2: MNHEY, SMNVEV (reference sequence). CDR3 length equals 13 residues. Trimming left V 3 bases short and J 5 bases short, with 10 bases between. CDR3: CASSFAGETEAFF. CDR3 in DNA: TGTGCCAGCAGTTTTGCAGGGGAGACTGAAGCTTTCTTT.

The table lists this clonotype with a few counts. CDR3 in amino acids: CASSIARENTEAFF. The CDR3 DNA reads as TGTGCCAGTAGTATAGCGAGGGAGAACACTGAAGCTTTCTTT. The genes are TRBV19 and TRBJ1-1; D is undetermined. V was clipped by 1 base and J by 1 base, with 7 bases between them. The CDR3 runs to 14 residues. Germline V gives CDR1 LNHDA, CDR2 SQIVND (reference sequence).

This sequence joins TRBV2 and TRBJ2-7; a possible D gene is TRBD2 (5 bases). The CDR3 covers 13 residues. Trimming took 1 base from V and 6 from J, leaving 10 bases between them. Germline V lookup: CDR1 SNHLY, CDR2 FYNNEI. The CDR3 DNA follows: TGTGCCAGCAGTGAAGTTGGAGGCTCCGAGCAGTACTTC. It encodes CASSEVGGSEQYF.

The chain combines TRBV20-1 with TRBJ2-3, with D perhaps TRBD2 (7 bases). V lost 4 bases and J lost 2, with 16 bases in between. CDR3 size: 15 residues. Germline loops: CDR1 DFQATT, CDR2 SNEGSKA (reference sequence). The CDR3 sequence is CSANKGGPFTDTQYF. For the CDR3, the DNA is TGCAGTGCTAACAAGGGGGGGCCTTTCACAGATACGCAGTATTTT.

This clonotype was seen more than once but under ten times. The rearrangement uses TRBV7-9 and TRBJ2-7; no reliable D call. Trimming shortened V by 2 bases and J by 7 bases, and 9 bases separated the two germline ends. There are 12 residues in the CDR3. Germline values: CDR1 SEHNR, CDR2 FQNEAQ (reference sequence). In DNA, the CDR3 is TGTGCCAGCAGCTTAAGTACCGCGGAGCAGTACGTC. Its translation is CASSLSTAEQYV.

This clonotype has just a few counts. V usage is TRBV20-1 and J usage is TRBJ2-1, with 8 bases aligning to TRBD2. In germline, CDR1 is DFQATT, CDR2 SNEGSKA (reference sequence). CDR3 length equals 13 residues. With V trimmed by 5 bases and J by 9 bases, 9 bases remained unmatched. The CDR3 is CSASGTRVSEQFF. The CDR3 nucleotides are TGCAGTGCTTCCGGGACTAGGGTTAGTGAGCAGTTCTTC.

The J gene is TRBJ2-1, the V gene TRBV19, with TRBD1 identical over 7 bases. CDR3 length: 16 residues. Looked up from germline, CDR1 is LNHDA and CDR2 is SQIVND (reference sequence). V shed 0 bases, J shed 4 bases, and the junction held 6 bases outside the gene matches. CDR3 protein: CASSIDRGHQYNEQFF. CDR3 DNA sequence: TGTGCCAGTAGTATAGATAGGGGGCACCAGTACAATGAGCAGTTCTTC.

The V and J genes are TRBV20-1 and TRBJ2-3, with D uncertain. CDR3 size: 13 residues. Trimming pared 4 bases from V and 0 bases from J, leaving 8 bases between. Germline CDR1 reads DFQATT; CDR2 reads SNEGSKA (reference sequence). CDR3 sequence: CSAIKLSTDTQYF. The CDR3 DNA reads as TGCAGTGCTATTAAACTGAGCACAGATACGCAGTATTTT.

This clonotype showed up many times. This chain connects TRBV5-1 to TRBJ2-3; D gene uncertain. Trimming stripped 4 bases from V and 1 base from J, with 4 bases between. This CDR3 contains 12 residues. Germline V lookup: CDR1 SGHRS, CDR2 YFSETQ. CDR3 region: CASSRGTDTQYF. CDR3 nucleotide sequence: TGCGCCAGCAGCCGGGGCACAGATACGCAGTATTTT.

The rearrangement uses TRBV6-4 and TRBJ2-6; D is undetermined. Germline lookup yields CDR1 MRHNA and CDR2 SNTAGT. The CDR3 extends over 14 amino acids. The V and J ends lost 2 bases and 4 bases respectively, with 6 bases between them. The CDR3 is CASSDREGANVLTF. DNA for the CDR3: TGTGCCAGCAGTGACCGCGAGGGGGCCAACGTCCTGACTTTC.

This clonotype has more than one count but fewer than ten. This chain connects TRBV7-6 to TRBJ2-2; tentatively, D is TRBD2 (6 bases). The CDR3 has 16 residues. Germline V gene sequence: CDR1 SGHVS, CDR2 FNYEAQ. V was shortened by 1 base and J by 9 bases, with 18 bases between the two germline ends. The CDR3 loop reads CASSLEGTPLPRELFF. As DNA, the CDR3 is TGTGCCAGCAGCTTAGAAGGGACTCCTCTACCCCGGGAGCTGTTTTTT.